Below are 21 T cell receptor beta chains sequenced from a single sample in a study of blood T cell repertoires in COVID-19. Assay used: immunoSEQ multiplex PCR; TCRdb lists only in-frame clones, some missing. The data show some 200,000 clones, around 90% seen once. The source material was peripheral blood. These receptors were obtained from a man younger than 35 with active or convalescent COVID-19.

The chain is built from TRBV11-1 and TRBJ1-1, with D maybe TRBD1 (6 bases). The CDR3 runs 14 residues. The germline V gene encodes CDR1 SGHAT and CDR2 FQDESV (reference sequence). V was clipped by 7 bases and J by 2 bases, with 14 bases between them. CDR3 in DNA: TGTGCCAGCATGTCGGACAGATCAAACACTGAAGCTTTCTTT. This gives the protein CASMSDRSNTEAFF.

This clone was recorded only once. This chain joins TRBV5-6 and TRBJ1-2; D is ambiguous. The CDR3 length is 15 residues. Germline V gene sequence: CDR1 SGHDT, CDR2 YYEEEE. Trimming shortened V by 0 bases and J by 2 bases, and 11 bases separated the two germline ends. The CDR3 sequence: CASSLDPGGNYGYTF. The CDR3 region has the DNA TGTGCCAGCAGCTTGGATCCGGGAGGCAACTATGGCTACACCTTC. The full variable domain, rest sourced from reference TRBV5-6 and TRBJ1-2, is DAGVTQSPTHLIKTRGQQVTLRCSPKSGHDTVSWYQQALGQGPQFIFQYYEEEERQRGNFPDRFSGHQFPNYSSELNVNALLLGDSALYLCASSLDPGGNYGYTFGSGTRLTVV.

This chain links TRBV18 with TRBJ1-1, with D unclear. The CDR3 extends over 13 amino acids. Trimming pared 2 bases from V and 5 bases from J, leaving 9 bases between. Germline V gene data show CDR1 as KGHSH and CDR2 as LQKENI. The CDR3 spells CASSPFGDTEAFF. The CDR3 region has the DNA TGTGCCAGCTCACCATTCGGGGATACTGAAGCTTTCTTT.

This clone was detected once. The chain joins TRBV3-1 (or the pseudogene TRBV3-2) to TRBJ1-2, with a tentative D call TRBD1 (5 bases). Trimming pared 3 bases from V and 3 bases from J, leaving 5 bases between. Germline V gene data show CDR1 as LGHDT and CDR2 as YNNKEL (reference sequence). The CDR3 totals 12 residues. CDR3 in amino acids: CASSQTDYGYTF. The CDR3 DNA is TGTGCCAGCAGCCAGACAGACTATGGCTACACCTTC.

The V and J genes are TRBV27 and TRBJ1-2, with D possibly matching TRBD1 (5 bases). The V and J ends lost 0 bases and 3 bases respectively, with 8 bases between them. The CDR3 is 14 amino acids. Germline V lookup: CDR1 MNHEY, CDR2 SMNVEV (reference sequence). CDR3 amino acids: CASSLSTGDYGYTF. CDR3 DNA: TGTGCCAGCAGTTTATCGACGGGGGACTATGGCTACACCTTC.

This clone was observed a handful of times. The chain links TRBV24-1 to TRBJ2-1; no clear D. The CDR3 is 13 residues long. Germline V gene sequence: CDR1 KGHDR, CDR2 SFDVKD. The V end was cut by 9 bases, the J end by 7 bases, with 15 bases between. CDR3 region: CATSGSNLNEQFF. The CDR3 nucleotides read TGTGCCACCTCGGGTAGCAATTTAAATGAGCAGTTCTTC.

CDR3 loop: CASSPHHVLGNNEQFF. Here the CDR3 DNA reads TGTGCCAGCTCACCCCACCATGTTCTAGGAAACAATGAGCAGTTCTTC. The chain links TRBV18 to TRBJ2-1; no definite D call. The ends were cut back, 3 bases at V and 5 bases at J, with 17 bases in the middle. CDR1 and CDR2 from the germline V gene are KGHSH and LQKENI. CDR3 size: 16 residues.

The genes are TRBV15 and TRBJ2-7; TRBD1 matches at 10 bases. The CDR3 covers 17 residues. Germline CDR1 LNHNV, CDR2 YYDKDF (reference sequence). V was pared by 0 bases and J by 3 bases, with 8 bases of the junction left unmatched. CDR3 in amino acids: CATSRDLRDRGIYEQYF. The DNA for the CDR3 is TGTGCCACCAGCAGAGATCTCCGGGACAGGGGCATCTACGAGCAGTACTTC.

Concerning this clone: The germline gene is not matched at one end of the junction; a read error may be the cause. The J gene is TRBJ1-4, the V gene TRBV7-2, with a weak D call TRBD1 (6 bases). The CDR3 sequence is 15 residues long. Germline V lookup: CDR1 SGHTA, CDR2 FQGNSA. CDR3 loop: CASRLTGTTNEKLFF. The DNA for the CDR3 is TGTGCCAGCAGGCTCACCGGGACAACGAATGAAAAACTGTTTTTT.

The rearrangement links TRBV7-6 to TRBJ2-7; 7 bases match TRBD1. V was clipped by 5 bases and J by 1 base; unmatched bases: 8. The CDR3 is made up of 15 amino acids. Germline CDR1 reads SGHVS; CDR2 reads FNYEAQ. The CDR3 loop is CASSIRDSLSYEQYF. The CDR3 region has the DNA TGTGCCAGCAGCATAAGGGACAGCCTATCCTACGAGCAGTACTTC.

The chain links TRBV5-1 to TRBJ2-3; TRBD2 agrees at 7 bases. Germline CDR1 SGHRS, CDR2 YFSETQ. The CDR3 runs 18 residues. V lost 3 bases, J lost 0 bases, and 13 bases stayed unmatched. CDR3 sequence (DNA): TGCGCCAGCAGCTACGGGGTACGGCCTAGCGGTAGCACAGATACGCAGTATTTT. Its protein product is CASSYGVRPSGSTDTQYF.

The chain is built from TRBV9 and TRBJ1-6, with D uncertain. Per the germline V gene, CDR1 is SGDLS and CDR2 is YYNGEE. The CDR3 sequence is 16 residues long. The V gene lost 0 bases and the J gene lost 5 bases, with 12 bases spanning the gap. The DNA of the CDR3 is TGTGCCAGCAGCGTAGGCCTCCCCCAGGATAATTCACCCCTCCACTTT. Translated, it gives CASSVGLPQDNSPLHF.

The J gene is TRBJ2-5, the V gene TRBV19; 9 bases align to TRBD1. The CDR3 is made up of 14 amino acids. J gave up 4 bases and V 6 bases, and 6 bases lay outside the gene matches. CDR1 and CDR2 (germline): LNHDA, SQIVND (reference sequence). Here the CDR3 reads CASSPQGARETQYF. CDR3 nucleotide sequence: TGTGCCAGTAGCCCACAGGGGGCGAGAGAGACCCAGTACTTC.

V gene TRBV11-1 combines with J gene TRBJ2-1; TRBD2 might be the D (5 bases). The CDR3 loop spans 15 amino acids. The germline V gene has CDR1 SGHAT and CDR2 FQDESV (reference sequence). With 6 bases removed from V and 0 bases from J, the gap between germline ends came to 12 bases. The CDR3 sequence is CASSRGSRSYNEQFF. In nucleotides, the CDR3 is TGTGCCAGCAGTCGCGGGTCTCGCTCCTACAATGAGCAGTTCTTC.

The rearrangement links TRBV3-1 (or the pseudogene TRBV3-2) to TRBJ2-7; 7 bases line up with TRBD2. The CDR3 extends over 14 amino acids. The V and J ends lost 1 base and 6 bases, in that order; junction bases with no gene match: 6. Germline V CDR1 and CDR2: LGHDT, YNNKEL (reference sequence). The DNA of the CDR3 is TGTGCCAGCAGCCAAGGGGAGGGAATGAGCGAGCAGTACTTC. As protein: CASSQGEGMSEQYF.

This clone occurred a few times. The gene calls are TRBV7-2 and TRBJ1-5; 7 bases fit TRBD1. After removal of 5 bases from V and 10 bases from J, the junction contained 8 bases not matched to a gene. CDR1 and CDR2 from the germline V gene are SGHTA and FQGNSA. The CDR3 sequence is 13 residues long. Written as DNA, the CDR3 is TGTGCCAGCAGCAACCAACAGGGGCAACCCCAGCATTTT. Translation: CASSNQQGQPQHF.

The genes are TRBV20-1 and TRBJ1-2; D is unclear. CDR3 size: 9 residues. V shed 6 bases and J shed 5 bases, with 4 bases lying between them. In germline, CDR1 is DFQATT, CDR2 SNEGSKA (reference sequence). In DNA, the CDR3 is TGCAGTGCGGCATATGGCTACACCTTC. Translation: CSAAYGYTF.

The chain has TRBV7-2 and TRBJ2-2; a weak D match, TRBD2 (5 bases). The V gene's germline CDR1 is SGHTA and CDR2 FQGNSA. This CDR3 region has 14 residues. Trimming took 6 bases from V and 4 from J, leaving 12 bases between them. The CDR3 DNA follows: TGTGCCAGCAGGGAAAGGGCGGGCACCGGGGAGCTGTTTTTT. This gives the protein CASRERAGTGELFF.

This clone was seen only a few times. V and J are TRBV6-4 and TRBJ2-5, with 12 bases matching TRBD2. V dropped 8 bases and J dropped 4; count of bases not matched to a gene: 8. The CDR3 runs to 15 residues. Per the germline V gene, CDR1 is MRHNA and CDR2 is SNTAGT. The CDR3 protein is CASRKTSGSTETQYF. The CDR3 DNA sequence: TGTGCCAGCCGGAAGACTAGCGGGAGTACAGAGACCCAGTACTTC.

The V call is TRBV28, the J call TRBJ2-4, with TRBD1 as a possible D gene (7 bases). Germline assignment: CDR1 MDHEN and CDR2 SYDVKM. Trimming took 6 bases from V and 8 from J, leaving 17 bases between them. This CDR3 has 14 residues. CDR3 residues: CASSPPGGSDIQYF. The DNA for the CDR3 is TGTGCCAGCAGCCCCCCAGGGGGGAGTGACATTCAGTACTTC. Filled out from reference TRBV28 and TRBJ2-4, the complete variable domain reads DVKVTQSSRYLVKRTGEKVFLECVQDMDHENMFWYRQDPGLGLRLIYFSYDVKMKEKGDIPEGYSVSREKKERFSLILESASTNQTSMYLCASSPPGGSDIQYFGAGTRLSVL.

The CDR3 sequence is CAISESWGQNLHNEKLFF. CDR3 bases: TGTGCCATCAGTGAGTCTTGGGGACAGAATCTCCATAATGAAAAACTGTTTTTT. This chain connects TRBV10-3 to TRBJ1-4; 7 bases match TRBD1. V shed 0 bases and J 4 bases; nucleotides not matched to a gene: 11. The germline V gene encodes CDR1 ENHRY and CDR2 SYGVKD. There are 18 residues in the CDR3.